This T cell receptor (beta chain) stems from a study of blood T cell repertoires in COVID-19. TCRdb's table, derived via immunoSEQ multiplex PCR, lists solely in-frame clones and lacks some. The sample lists about 270,000 clones, roughly 85% occurring once. V dropped 3 bases and J dropped 6; count of bases not matched to a gene: 7. CDR3 length equals 16 residues. Germline-derived CDR1 and CDR2 are LNHNV and YYDKDF (reference sequence). The rearrangement links TRBV15 to TRBJ2-2, with TRBD1 identical over 10 bases. The specimen sequenced was peripheral blood. The receptor comes from a woman in her 70s with acute or convalescent COVID-19. As DNA, the CDR3 is TGTGCCACCAGCAGGGACAGGGGGATAGGCGCCGGGGAGCTGTTTTTT. This translates into CATSRDRGIGAGELFF.